This entry describes one T cell receptor (beta chain). Its antigen is not known. This entry is derived from a study of T-cell memory formation after mild COVID-19. Study-level points and caveats: Memory sampled before infection contained some responding clones, suggesting cross-reactive memory joined. Clones that contracted from day 15 to 85 had balanced CD4/CD8; later expanders were CD4+ biased. The SARS-CoV-2 specificity of second-wave clones reaching peak at day 37 remained unverified.

The CDR3 totals 14 residues. Trimming removed 6 bases from V and 7 bases from J; junction bases left unmatched: 7. Using its own MiXCR run on the 5' RACE reads, TCRdb lists one record per CDR3 protein. The table records around 300,000 distinct CDR3 sequences, roughly 8% of them present only once. This TCR derives from a young man who had mild COVID-19 (a few samples of this study predate the infection). Cell type and time point are not known. Material: PBMCs or a T cell subset sorted from them (not recorded which). The chain couples TRBV12-3 or TRBV12-4 to TRBJ2-3; 10 positions match TRBD1. CDR3 DNA: TGTGCCAGCAGGTCCGGGACAGGGGTAAATACGCAGTATTTT. Its translation is CASRSGTGVNTQYF.